These T cell receptor beta chains were read from a single sample in a study of CD8 T cells in Susac syndrome. MiXCR, run by TCRdb on the immunoSEQ multiplex PCR reads, gives a single entry per CDR3 protein. This sample has roughly 150,000 distinct CDR3 sequences, with about 94% found just once. The sequencing input was CD8+ T cells from PBMCs. The receptors come from a human donor with multiple sclerosis. CDR3s include the opening cysteine and the closing phenylalanine or tryptophan. A D gene is named only where the DNA matches it firmly. Clone size appears in some rows only: once, few, many, or a class for an expanded clone.

14,TRBJ2-1,TRBV9,NA,NA,CASSPSQGYNEQFF,TGTGCCAGCAGCCCGTCTCAGGGATACAATGAGCAGTTCTTC
15,TRBJ2-1,TRBV20-1,NA,TRBD2,CSARSSGGPILEQFF,TGCAGTGCTAGGAGCAGCGGGGGGCCGATTCTAGAGCAGTTCTTC
16,TRBJ1-5,TRBV27,NA,NA,CASSSRRQAINQPQHF,TGTGCCAGCAGTTCCCGCCGACAGGCGATAAATCAGCCCCAGCATTTT
14,TRBJ1-1,TRBV13,NA,NA,CASSQTPEDTEAFF,TGTGCCAGCAGCCAGACACCCGAGGACACTGAAGCTTTCTTT
12,TRBJ2-7,TRBV12-3/TRBV12-4,NA,NA,CASGASGAVQYF,TGTGCCAGCGGGGCGTCAGGAGCAGTGCAGTACTTC
17,TRBJ1-2,TRBV5-6,once,TRBD1,CASSSGTGGSMDYGYTF,TGTGCCAGCAGTTCCGGGACAGGGGGCAGTATGGACTATGGCTACACCTTC
16,TRBJ2-5,TRBV5-6,NA,TRBD2,CASSLEVAGAEETQYF,TGTGCCAGCAGCTTGGAAGTAGCGGGGGCCGAAGAGACCCAGTACTTC
16,TRBJ2-1,TRBV9,NA,TRBD2,CASSSSAGAGGNEQFF,TGTGCCAGCAGCTCCTCAGCGGGAGCGGGGGGGAATGAGCAGTTCTTC
17,TRBJ2-5,TRBV5-1,NA,TRBD1,CASSLGPTDRGRETQYF,TGCGCCAGCAGCTTGGGACCGACGGACAGGGGGCGGGAGACCCAGTACTTC
17,TRBJ2-5,TRBV20-1,NA,TRBD2,CSAAARVGGGSQETQYF,TGCAGTGCTGCAGCGCGAGTCGGCGGGGGGTCCCAAGAGACCCAGTACTTC
10,TRBJ1-5,TRBV20-1,NA,NA,CSAGFQPQHF,TGCAGTGCCGGATTCCAGCCCCAGCATTTT
14,TRBJ2-7,TRBV7-9,NA,TRBD2,CASSLGGGLDEQYF,TGTGCCAGCAGCTTAGGCGGGGGACTGGACGAGCAGTACTTC
15,TRBJ2-1,TRBV27,NA,TRBD2,CASSEGTSGYNEQFF,TGTGCCAGCAGTGAAGGGACTAGCGGCTACAATGAGCAGTTCTTC
14,TRBJ2-2,TRBV2,NA,NA,CASTGRANTGELFF,TGTGCCAGCACAGGCAGGGCGAACACCGGGGAGCTGTTTTTT
12,TRBJ1-1,TRBV4-1,NA,NA,CASSQDLAEAFF,TGCGCCAGCAGCCAAGATTTAGCTGAAGCTTTCTTT
12,TRBJ2-7,TRBV5-6,NA,NA,CASSTEAHEQYF,TGTGCCAGCAGCACCGAAGCCCACGAGCAGTACTTC
15,TRBJ2-7,TRBV7-8,NA,NA,CASSGGRGASYEQYF,TGTGCCAGCAGTGGGGGGAGGGGGGCCTCCTACGAGCAGTACTTC
14,TRBJ2-7,TRBV25-1,NA,TRBD1,CASSGGTGAPGQYF,TGTGCCAGCAGTGGCGGGACAGGGGCTCCCGGGCAGTACTTC
14,TRBJ2-1,TRBV20-1,once,TRBD2,CSASYSGGIYEQFF,TGCAGTGCTAGTTACAGCGGGGGGATCTATGAGCAGTTCTTC
16,TRBJ2-2,TRBV28,NA,TRBD1,CASSLVWTGATGELFF,TGTGCCAGCAGTTTAGTCTGGACAGGGGCGACCGGGGAGCTGTTTTTT
14,TRBJ1-2,TRBV7-9,NA,NA,CASSPKTDPIGYTF,TGTGCCAGCAGCCCGAAGACAGACCCTATCGGCTACACCTTC
15,TRBJ2-7,TRBV12-3/TRBV12-4,NA,NA,CASSLGGQMSYEQYF,TGTGCCAGCAGTCTAGGAGGACAGATGAGCTACGAGCAGTACTTC
12,TRBJ2-2,TRBV28,NA,NA,CASSWRAGELFF,TGTGCCAGCAGCTGGAGGGCCGGGGAGCTGTTTTTT
17,TRBJ2-7,TRBV20-1,NA,TRBD2,CSARRQGLAGLSYEQYF,TGCAGTGCTAGACGGCAAGGACTAGCGGGTCTTTCCTACGAGCAGTACTTC
14,TRBJ2-1,TRBV5-1,NA,NA,CASSLGPPYNEQFF,TGCGCCAGCAGCTTGGGACCCCCCTACAATGAGCAGTTCTTC
17,TRBJ2-1,TRBV3-1,NA,NA,CASSQDPEWAENNEQFF,TGTGCCAGCAGCCAAGACCCGGAATGGGCCGAGAACAATGAGCAGTTCTTC
15,TRBJ2-5,TRBV5-1,NA,TRBD2,CASSFQRGVQETQYF,TGCGCCAGCAGCTTCCAGCGGGGGGTACAAGAGACCCAGTACTTC
14,TRBJ2-5,TRBV13,once,NA,CASSLGAGSETQYF,TGTGCCAGCAGCTTAGGGGCTGGGTCGGAGACCCAGTACTTC
16,TRBJ2-5,TRBV13,NA,TRBD2,CASSFSSGGARETQYF,TGTGCCAGCAGCTTCTCTAGCGGGGGGGCCCGAGAGACCCAGTACTTC
15,TRBJ2-3,TRBV20-1,once,TRBD2,CSAPTSGTTRDPQYF,TGCAGTGCACCGACTAGCGGGACTACACGCGACCCGCAGTATTTT
11,TRBJ1-2,TRBV30,NA,NA,CASYVGYGYTF,TGTGCCTCCTATGTCGGGTATGGCTACACCTTC
15,TRBJ2-1,TRBV7-9,NA,TRBD1,CASSSPRTGLDEQFF,TGTGCCAGCAGCTCCCCCAGGACAGGGTTGGATGAGCAGTTCTTC
20,TRBJ1-2,TRBV3-1,NA,NA,CASSQDLTREAGPINYGYTF,TGTGCCAGCAGCCAAGATCTAACCCGGGAAGCGGGGCCGATTAACTATGGCTACACCTTC
15,TRBJ1-2,TRBV25-1,once,NA,CASSDSPQGNYGYTF,TGTGCCAGCAGTGACTCCCCCCAGGGAAACTATGGCTACACCTTC
16,TRBJ2-3,TRBV5-1,NA,TRBD2,CASSPGTRSGIAPQYF,TGCGCCAGCAGCCCCGGGACTAGGTCAGGAATAGCCCCGCAGTATTTT
19,TRBJ2-3,TRBV29-1,NA,TRBD2,CSVEDLLAGDRAITDTQYF,TGCAGCGTTGAAGATCTCCTAGCGGGGGACCGAGCTATTACAGATACGCAGTATTTT
16,TRBJ2-6,TRBV29-1,NA,TRBD1,CSVEDRGGYGANVLTF,TGCAGCGTTGAGGACAGGGGTGGTTATGGGGCCAACGTCCTGACTTTC
17,TRBJ2-5,TRBV4-2,once,TRBD1,CASSPGGFGTGEETQYF,TGTGCCAGCAGCCCGGGGGGCTTCGGGACAGGGGAGGAGACCCAGTACTTC
12,TRBJ2-1,TRBV28,NA,NA,CASSENRVEQFF,TGTGCCAGCAGCGAGAACAGAGTTGAGCAGTTCTTC
16,TRBJ2-1,TRBV27,NA,NA,CASSLGGPRTYNEQFF,TGTGCCAGCAGTTTAGGAGGACCTAGGACCTACAATGAGCAGTTCTTC
14,TRBJ2-2,TRBV20-1,NA,NA,CSARTRSNTGELFF,TGCAGTGCTAGGACCAGGTCGAACACCGGGGAGCTGTTTTTT
15,TRBJ2-7,TRBV7-9,NA,TRBD1,CASNGGTGGTMVQYF,TGTGCCAGCAACGGTGGGACAGGGGGTACGATGGTGCAGTACTTC
13,TRBJ2-1,TRBV7-9,NA,NA,CASSARPYNEQFF,TGTGCCAGCAGCGCGAGACCTTACAATGAGCAGTTCTTC